This TCR beta chain was captured by sequencing in a study of T cells in Graves' hyperthyroidism and ophthalmopathy. This clonotype has only a few counts. Its matching antigen is unknown. CDR1 SEHNR and CDR2 FQNEAQ come from the germline V gene (reference sequence). This CDR3 has 14 amino acids. With 2 bases clipped from V and 2 bases from J, the junction kept 3 bases outside the gene matches. Ophthalmopathy cases met thresholds of Clinical Activity Score at least 3, NOSPECS grade at least 4 and duration under 3 months. Exclusion of patients followed from uncontrolled infection, other autoimmune disease, pregnancy or lactation. From roughly 9.2 ml of fresh peripheral blood, PBMCs were isolated. Using RNA transcripts as the source, TCR beta CDR3 regions were amplified. HTBI primers were employed in a first-round RT-PCR of the TCR CDR3. TCRdb fed the multiplex PCR reads into MiXCR, producing one record per CDR3 protein. The sample shows about 600,000 distinct CDR3 sequences, approximately 15% of them seen only once.

Study-level points and caveats: Blood shared most expanded thyroid clonotypes above 0.001.

The sample taken for sequencing was blood. The receptor comes from a woman aged 45 to 65 with Graves' ophthalmopathy. The V and J genes are TRBV7-9 and TRBJ2-7, with TRBD1 matching over 7 bases. CDR3 in amino acids: CASSLQQGTYEQYF. The CDR3 DNA follows: TGTGCCAGCAGCTTACAACAGGGGACCTACGAGCAGTACTTC.